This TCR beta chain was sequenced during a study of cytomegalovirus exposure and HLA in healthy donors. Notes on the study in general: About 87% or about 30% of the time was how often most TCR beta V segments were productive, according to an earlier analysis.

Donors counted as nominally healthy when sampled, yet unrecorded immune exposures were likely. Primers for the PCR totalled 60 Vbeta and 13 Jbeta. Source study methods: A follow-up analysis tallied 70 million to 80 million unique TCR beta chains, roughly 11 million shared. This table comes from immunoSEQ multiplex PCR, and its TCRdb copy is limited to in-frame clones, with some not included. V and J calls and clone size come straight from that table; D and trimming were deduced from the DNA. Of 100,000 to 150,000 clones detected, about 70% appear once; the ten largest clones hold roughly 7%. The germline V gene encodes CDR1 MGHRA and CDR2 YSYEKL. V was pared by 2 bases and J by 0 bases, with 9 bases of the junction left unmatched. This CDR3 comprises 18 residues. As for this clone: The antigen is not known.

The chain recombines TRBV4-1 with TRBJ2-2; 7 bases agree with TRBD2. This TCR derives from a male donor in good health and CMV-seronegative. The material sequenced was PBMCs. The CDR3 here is CASSQTLGGAANTGELFF. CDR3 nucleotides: TGCGCCAGCAGCCAAACCCTGGGAGGGGCCGCGAACACCGGGGAGCTGTTTTTT.